The clone carrying this T cell receptor beta chain was detected once. The source of the sample is a study of technical replicates of blood from a handful of donors. Germline V CDR1 and CDR2: MDHEN, SYDVKM. The ends lost 5 bases at V and 3 bases at J; junction bases unmatched: 9. This CDR3 has 16 residues. The protocol was immunoSEQ multiplex PCR, while the TCRdb copy is restricted to in-frame clones and leaves out a portion. The sample carries more than 90,000 clones, 95% to 96% recorded once. V usage is TRBV28 and J usage is TRBJ2-3, with TRBD1 matching 9 bases. This sequence originates from a human donor in good health. Sequencing was carried out using T cells isolated from PBMCs. The CDR3 region is CASSPVQGAGTDTQYF. In nucleotides, the CDR3 is TGTGCCAGCAGTCCCGTACAGGGGGCTGGTACAGATACGCAGTATTTT.